These T cell receptor beta chains were read from a single sample in a study of cytomegalovirus exposure and HLA in healthy donors. Measured with immunoSEQ multiplex PCR; TCRdb has only the in-frame clones, and not every one. Of 55,000 to 65,000 clones detected, roughly 85% appear once; the ten largest clones hold around a tenth. The sample was PBMCs. These receptors were obtained from a female donor in good health and CMV-seronegative. Both conserved end residues are part of each CDR3. A D gene is named only where the DNA matches it firmly. Rows give clone size only sometimes, using once, few, many, or a class for an expanded clone.

J gene	clone size	V gene	D gene	CDR3 protein	CDR3 DNA
TRBJ1-3	few	TRBV7-9	.	CASSLGTLGNTIYF	TGTGCCAGCAGCTTGGGGACACTTGGAAACACCATATATTTT
TRBJ2-2	.	TRBV7-8	TRBD2	CASSSPGREYSAGELFF	TGTGCCAGCAGCTCCCCGGGGCGGGAGTATTCAGCCGGGGAGCTGTTTTTT
TRBJ1-6	.	TRBV9	.	CASSVGGGSPLHF	TGTGCCAGCAGCGTGGGAGGAGGCTCACCCCTCCACTTT
TRBJ1-2	.	TRBV6-5	.	CASSYYTRSNYGYTF	TGTGCCAGCAGTTATTACACCCGATCTAACTATGGCTACACCTTC
TRBJ1-6	.	TRBV4-1	.	CASSQVKESPLHF	TGCGCCAGCAGCCAAGTTAAGGAGTCACCCCTCCACTTT
TRBJ2-5	.	TRBV6-5	TRBD1	CASSYSNQGALETQYF	TGTGCCAGCAGTTACTCGAACCAGGGGGCATTGGAGACCCAGTACTTC
TRBJ2-7	.	TRBV6-5	.	CASSETSYEQYF	TGTGCCAGCAGTGAAACAAGCTACGAGCAGTACTTC
TRBJ1-2	.	TRBV7-2	TRBD1	CASSLTRGRINYGYTF	TGTGCCAGCAGCTTAACCAGGGGGCGCATTAACTATGGCTACACCTTC
TRBJ2-3	.	TRBV15	TRBD2	CATRGGTSETDTQYF	TGTGCCACCAGAGGCGGGACTAGCGAAACAGATACGCAGTATTTT
TRBJ2-1	.	TRBV11-2	TRBD2	CASSFQLAGNEQFF	TGTGCCAGCAGCTTCCAACTAGCGGGGAATGAGCAGTTCTTC
TRBJ1-3	.	TRBV7-3	.	CASSLTAGTVGNTIYF	TGTGCCAGCAGCTTAACGGCGGGTACGGTCGGAAACACCATATATTTT
TRBJ2-4	.	TRBV5-6	.	CASSVQGAKNIQYF	TGTGCCAGCAGCGTTCAGGGGGCCAAAAACATTCAGTACTTC
TRBJ2-2	.	TRBV9	TRBD2	CASSVMGGTGELFF	TGTGCCAGCAGCGTCATGGGAGGGACCGGGGAGCTGTTTTTT
TRBJ2-7	once	TRBV7-8	TRBD2	CASSLALSGTSAYEQYF	TGTGCCAGCAGCTTAGCATTAAGTGGGACTAGTGCGTACGAGCAGTACTTC
TRBJ2-2	.	TRBV4-2	TRBD1	CASSSRQGEAGELFF	TGTGCCAGCAGCTCGCGACAGGGGGAGGCCGGGGAGCTGTTTTTT
TRBJ2-7	.	TRBV7-3	TRBD2	CASSRAATSGSSEQYF	TGTGCCAGCAGCCGCGCGGCAACTAGCGGGAGCTCCGAGCAGTACTTC
TRBJ1-3	.	TRBV12-2	.	CASRLTLLEGTSGNTIYF	TGTGCAAGTCGTTTAACTCTACTGGAGGGAACCTCTGGAAACACCATATATTTT
TRBJ2-5	.	TRBV20-1	.	CSALRGETQYF	TGCAGTGCCCTCAGGGGTGAGACCCAGTACTTC
TRBJ2-2	.	TRBV6-1	.	CASSFLPANTGELFF	TGTGCCAGCAGTTTCCTACCTGCGAACACCGGGGAGCTGTTTTTT
TRBJ1-4	.	TRBV27	.	CASTPRRATNEKLFF	TGTGCCAGCACCCCCCGCCGGGCAACTAATGAAAAACTGTTTTTT
TRBJ2-7	.	TRBV5-8	TRBD2	CASSLERGGNYEQYF	TGTGCCAGCAGCTTGGAGCGGGGGGGGAACTACGAGCAGTACTTC
TRBJ1-3	.	TRBV6-5	.	CASSRAGNTIYF	TGTGCCAGCAGCAGGGCTGGAAACACCATATATTTT
TRBJ1-6	.	TRBV10-3	.	CAISDDQASPLHF	TGTGCCATCAGTGATGATCAGGCTTCACCCCTCCACTTT
TRBJ2-5	few	TRBV21-1	.	CARPGLAGQETQYF	TGTGCCAGGCCGGGACTAGCGGGGCAAGAGACCCAGTACTTC
TRBJ2-1	.	TRBV28	.	CASSLWAGGDNEQFF	TGTGCCAGCAGTTTATGGGCAGGCGGGGACAATGAGCAGTTCTTC
TRBJ2-5	.	TRBV10-3	TRBD2	CAIGGQPGLAGGYETQYF	TGTGCCATCGGAGGTCAGCCGGGACTAGCGGGGGGTTATGAGACCCAGTACTTC
TRBJ2-2	.	TRBV4-1	TRBD1	CASSQEPWTGGELFF	TGCGCCAGCAGCCAAGAGCCCTGGACAGGGGGGGAGCTGTTTTTT
TRBJ1-2	few	TRBV6-5	.	CASSVSRDPYGYTF	TGTGCCAGCAGTGTTTCCAGGGATCCGTATGGCTACACCTTC
TRBJ2-7	.	TRBV27	.	CASRTRWEYEQYF	TGTGCCAGCAGGACCAGGTGGGAGTACGAGCAGTACTTC
TRBJ2-1	.	TRBV9	.	CASSVDGGSRNEQFF	TGTGCCAGCAGCGTAGATGGGGGGTCGAGGAATGAGCAGTTCTTC
TRBJ2-5	.	TRBV28	.	CASSTRHGQETQYF	TGTGCCAGCAGCACCCGTCACGGGCAAGAGACCCAGTACTTC
TRBJ2-2	.	TRBV18	.	CASSPGGAGNTGELFF	TGTGCCAGCTCACCAGGCGGGGCAGGGAACACCGGGGAGCTGTTTTTT
TRBJ1-2	.	TRBV7-9	TRBD1	CASSLRQGDYGYTF	TGTGCCAGCAGCCTAAGGCAGGGGGACTATGGCTACACCTTC
TRBJ1-4	.	TRBV5-5	TRBD1	CASSLLTGGTEKLFF	TGTGCCAGCAGCTTACTGACAGGGGGAACTGAAAAACTGTTTTTT
TRBJ2-5	.	TRBV6-6	TRBD1	CASSPNHRGGETQYF	TGTGCCAGCAGCCCCAATCACAGGGGTGGAGAGACCCAGTACTTC
TRBJ2-3	.	TRBV7-2	TRBD2	CVSTLAGGPDTQYF	TGTGTCAGCACCCTAGCGGGAGGTCCAGATACGCAGTATTTT
TRBJ1-1	few	TRBV11-3	TRBD1	CASSLTTGLEAFF	TGTGCCAGCAGCTTAACGACAGGGCTTGAAGCTTTCTTT
TRBJ1-1	.	TRBV5-1	TRBD1	CASSADRAGAEAFF	TGCGCCAGCAGCGCAGACAGGGCCGGCGCTGAAGCTTTCTTT
TRBJ2-7	once	TRBV19	TRBD1	CASSASGTGLNYEQYF	TGTGCCAGTAGTGCGTCCGGGACAGGGTTAAACTACGAGCAGTACTTC
TRBJ1-2	.	TRBV25-1	.	CASSESQGRGGYTF	TGTGCCAGCAGTGAGTCACAGGGAAGAGGTGGCTACACCTTC
TRBJ1-1	.	TRBV11-2	.	CASSLSEGGTEAFF	TGTGCCAGCAGCTTATCTGAGGGAGGCACTGAAGCTTTCTTT